This entry features one T cell receptor beta chain sequence. Antigen specificity is unknown. This record belongs to a study of shared clonotypes between healthy human individuals. Study-wide points: Limited genetic and exposure-history diversity came from having few donors. Clonotypes shared by all four donors outscored non-shared clonotypes in generation probability.

Trimming removed 3 bases from V and 0 bases from J, with 20 bases in between. CDR1 and CDR2 from the germline V gene are LNHNV and YYDKDF (reference sequence). This CDR3 is built from 19 residues. Cells designated naive CD8 were CD45RO-negative and were positively selected for CCR7, with terminally differentiated effector memory CD45RA+ cells excluded. Only in-frame clones appear in the TCRdb table, and some are missing; sequencing was by immunoSEQ multiplex PCR. The repertoire holds over 2 million clones, with 85% to 95% as singletons. The sample comprised naive CD8+ T cells sorted from blood. This receptor was obtained from a man younger than 35 in good health. V is TRBV15 and J is TRBJ2-2; D assignment may be TRBD1 or TRBD2 (5 bases each). Written as DNA, the CDR3 is TGTGCCACCAGCAGTACTATACCTTGGGACGACGCGAACACCGGGGAGCTGTTTTTT. Its protein product is CATSSTIPWDDANTGELFF.